This T cell receptor (beta chain) was captured in a study of Graves' ophthalmopathy and Graves' hyperthyroidism. General observations from the study: Most expanded clonotypes from thyroid (those above 0.001 frequency) were also found in blood.

Ophthalmopathy absent within 18 months of follow-up marked hyperthyroidism as stable. Hyperthyroidism was new, under 2 months, in patients aged 18 to 65. Exclusion criteria comprised other autoimmune diseases, uncontrolled infections, pregnancy or lactation in patients. This clonotype was detected many times. What it binds is not known. RNA transcripts provided the template for amplifying TCR beta CDR3 regions. HTBI primers served in a first-round RT-PCR, which a second-round multiplex PCR followed. From the multiplex PCR reads, TCRdb called clonotypes with MiXCR, one entry per CDR3 protein. The table includes 400,000 to 500,000 distinct CDR3 sequences, under 25% detected once. This CDR3 has 14 amino acids. After removal of 3 bases from V and 2 bases from J, the junction contained 3 bases not matched to a gene. Germline V gene data show CDR1 as MNHEY and CDR2 as SVGAGI.

Sequencing was done on a sample of peripheral blood. The TCR sequence derives from a young woman with stable Graves' hyperthyroidism. The genes are TRBV6-5 and TRBJ2-5, with 7 bases that match TRBD1. The CDR3: CASSYGTEQETQYF. The CDR3 nucleotides read TGTGCCAGCAGTTATGGGACAGAACAAGAGACCCAGTACTTC.